This T cell receptor beta chain was profiled in a study of blood T cells in healthy people across ages (dated by TCRdb to the mid-2010s). Regarding the research as a whole: In model experiments, roughly one uniquely barcoded TCR beta cDNA molecule per two T cells was captured by template switching. Age-related changes in TCR beta repertoire diversity were measured in the study by deep sequencing normalized with unique cDNA molecular identifiers. The donors were split into four age groups: young (average 16 years), middle-aged (roughly 39), aged (more than 60) and long-lived (roughly 86). To avoid experimental bias, donors of different ages were randomly spread across the sequencing lanes. Two additional independent replicas of 1 million unique cDNA reads from the same blood draw were analyzed for two donors (one aged 18 to 30 and one aged 80 or older). What the study reported, not specific to this receptor: The long-lived group showed more naive CD4+ T cells, fewer expanded clones and increased TCR diversity than the aged group, suggesting age selection. A strong correlation was found between observed TCR beta diversity and the percentage of naive T cells measured by flow cytometry. Because the CMV infection status of the donors was unknown, age-related changes in expanded clonotypes may potentially have been confounded. Since profiling was done on bulk unsorted PBMCs, naive and antigen-experienced compartments could not be conclusively compared. Estimates of total diversity based on one million sequenced T cells were considered lower bounds and underestimates. As age increased, observed TCR beta diversity per million T cells dropped in a roughly linear way, and a significant reduction was already evident by age 40.

As regards this clonotype: Its antigen target is currently unknown. Per-base quality was not reported, and no clone a single base away is much larger than it.

Receptor amplification or capture employed 5' RACE. The sequencer listed for this sample is Illumina HiSeq 2500. A second PCR of about 6 to 12 cycles was performed with a sample-barcoded 5' primer and a J-beta primer mix. A template-switch 5' adaptor carrying 12 random nucleotides introduced a unique molecular identifier onto each TCR beta cDNA molecule. At least 2.5 million CDR3-containing paired-end reads were obtained from each sample. First-strand cDNA was synthesized from all RNA with the Mint cDNA synthesis kit, primed by a TRBC-specific oligonucleotide. Following uracil-DNA glycosylase treatment, a first 18-cycle PCR with universal primers M1SS and BC2_uni_R was performed on all cDNA. Under the source paper's analysis protocol: For normalization, 1 million high-quality reads, each with a distinct molecular identifier, were randomly selected from each sample. Reads with shared molecular identifiers were discarded instead of being binned into consensus sequences. MiTCR, run with a Q25 quality threshold and the strictest error-elimination algorithm, handled CDR3 identification, clonotype clustering and error correction. A nonparametric unseen species model with Euler transformation was used to estimate a lower bound on total TCR beta diversity. The raw public reads went through TCRdb reprocessing: fastp at Q25, MiXCR clone calling, in-frame beta chains kept. Entries that share a CDR3 protein sequence are merged under the most common genes and DNA. TCRdb's processing, not the study's, gives the V and J calls here. This sample has 950,000 to 1,200,000 distinct CDR3 sequences in its table, and approximately 38% of those were observed once. The ten biggest clones cover around 12% of the sample.

The approximately 40 donors, aged about 6 to 90 years, were systemically healthy Caucasian individuals from Russia. Each donor gave ten milliliters of peripheral blood, drawn into EDTA-treated Vacutainer tubes. PBMCs were isolated by Ficoll-Paque density-gradient centrifugation, with at least 7 million obtained per sample. Trizol reagent was used to extract total RNA from PBMCs, with at least 5.5 micrograms per sample. For every donor, flow cytometry on a PBMC aliquot measured the percentage of naive CD45RAhigh/CD27high T cells. The germline V gene encodes CDR1 SGHVS and CDR2 FQNEAQ. V loses 5 bases at its end and J loses 2 bases; junction bases beyond the gene matches: 7. From its cysteine to its phenylalanine, the CDR3 spans 15 amino acids. Left in the record is the CDR3 DNA by itself, 45 bases read in frame from the first base.

This sequence was found in a man aged 18 to 30 in good health. Material: blood. This sequence uses TRBV7-8 and TRBJ2-7, with 9 bases matching TRBD1. The CDR3 is CASSPRWDRAYEQYF. The sequence in DNA is TGTGCCAGCAGCCCAAGGTGGGACAGGGCCTACGAGCAGTACTTC.